This T cell receptor (beta chain) appears in the sequencing data of a study of persistence of HIV-infected CD4 T cells. General study points: TCR oligoclonality correlated with proviral oligoclonality in the same sorted populations.

The immunoSEQ assay was version 4, run in survey mode. Repertoires were generated with immunoSEQ multiplex PCR, while TCRdb's copy carries only in-frame clones and drops some. The sample holds tens of thousands of clones, about four fifths seen once. Germline values: CDR1 LNHNV, CDR2 YYDKDF (reference sequence). The ends were cut back, 5 bases at V and 4 bases at J, with 11 bases in the middle. This CDR3 has 14 amino acids. The stimulus was lysate of CMV-infected fibroblasts, approximately 9.6 ug/mL. Sorted nonresponding memory CD4+ T cells were CD40L-negative, CD69-negative, CD45RO-high. Donors had undetectable plasma HIV-1 RNA, under 50 copies/mL, for 4+ years. This clone came up once. Its specificity is unknown.

The sequencing here drew on CD4+ T cells sorted from PBMCs after approximately 19-hour stimulation, taken from a patient who received antiretroviral therapy. The sequence came from an adult woman with HIV who was CMV-seropositive. This chain links TRBV15 with TRBJ2-2; D unclear. The CDR3 coding sequence is TGTGCCACCAGCGGATCGGGTGGCACCGGGGAGCTGTTTTTT. Translation: CATSGSGGTGELFF.